These 3 T cell receptor beta chains were sequenced from one sample in a study of cytomegalovirus exposure and HLA in healthy donors. The study ran its PCR with 60 Vbeta and 13 Jbeta primers. This table comes from immunoSEQ multiplex PCR, and its TCRdb copy is limited to in-frame clones, with some not included. The table lists about 120,000 clones, around three quarters of them singletons. The sequencing input was PBMCs. The receptors originated from a human donor in good health.

The genes are TRBV6-5 and TRBJ1-1; maybe TRBD1 (6 bases). The CDR3 runs to 13 residues. V lost 6 bases and J lost 8, with 16 bases in between. The germline gives CDR1 MNHEY, CDR2 SVGAGI. The CDR3: CASRPPGENEAFF. The DNA for the CDR3 is TGTGCCAGCAGACCACCAGGGGAGAACGAAGCTTTCTTT.

The chain uses TRBV10-1 and TRBJ2-3, with TRBD2 matching 7 bases. With V trimmed by 3 bases and J by 3 bases, 6 bases remained unmatched. CDR3 length equals 15 residues. Germline CDR1 reads WNHNN; CDR2 reads SYGVQD (reference sequence). The CDR3 is CASSDGGRGTDTQYF. The CDR3 bases are TGCGCCAGCAGTGATGGCGGGAGAGGGACAGATACGCAGTATTTT.

This clone was counted a single time. The CDR3 spells CASSLAGGPYNEQFF. The CDR3 DNA is TGTGCCAGCAGTCTAGCGGGAGGGCCCTACAATGAGCAGTTCTTC. The chain has TRBV7-9 and TRBJ2-1, with TRBD2 matching 12 bases. Trimming cost V 6 bases and J 2 bases; bases outside gene matches: 2. Germline V gene sequence: CDR1 SEHNR, CDR2 FQNEAQ (reference sequence). The CDR3 is 15 residues long.